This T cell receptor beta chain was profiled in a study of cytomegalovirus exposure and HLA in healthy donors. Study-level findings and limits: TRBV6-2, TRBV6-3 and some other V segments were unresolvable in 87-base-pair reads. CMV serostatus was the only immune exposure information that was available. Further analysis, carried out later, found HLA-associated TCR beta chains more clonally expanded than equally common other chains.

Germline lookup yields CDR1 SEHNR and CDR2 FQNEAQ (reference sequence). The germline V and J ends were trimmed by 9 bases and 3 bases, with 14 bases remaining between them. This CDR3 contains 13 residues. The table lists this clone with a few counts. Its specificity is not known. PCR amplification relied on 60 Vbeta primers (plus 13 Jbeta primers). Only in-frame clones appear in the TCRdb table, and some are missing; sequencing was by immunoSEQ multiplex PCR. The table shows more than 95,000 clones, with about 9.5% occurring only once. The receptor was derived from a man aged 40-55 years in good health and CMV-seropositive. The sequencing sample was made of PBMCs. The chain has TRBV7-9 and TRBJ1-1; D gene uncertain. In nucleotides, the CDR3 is TGTGCCAGTAGAGACGGCGGGTACACTGAAGCTTTCTTT. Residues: CASRDGGYTEAFF.